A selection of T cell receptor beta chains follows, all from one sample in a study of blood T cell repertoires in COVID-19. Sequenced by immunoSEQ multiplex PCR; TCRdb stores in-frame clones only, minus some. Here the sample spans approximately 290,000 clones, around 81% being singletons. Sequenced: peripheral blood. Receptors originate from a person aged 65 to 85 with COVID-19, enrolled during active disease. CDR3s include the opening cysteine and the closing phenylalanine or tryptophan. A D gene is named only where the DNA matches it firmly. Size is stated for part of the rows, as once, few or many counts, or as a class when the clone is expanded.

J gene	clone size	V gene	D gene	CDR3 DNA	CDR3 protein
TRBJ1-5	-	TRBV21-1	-	TGTGCCAGCAGCATACTGGGGACAGTTCTAACTCAGCCCCAGCATTTT	CASSILGTVLTQPQHF
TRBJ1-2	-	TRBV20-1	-	TGCAGTGCTAGTAACTCCGGGAAGGCTGGCTACACCTTC	CSASNSGKAGYTF
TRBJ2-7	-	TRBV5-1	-	TGCGCCAGCAGCTTGTTCGGTAGGTCGGGCTACGAGCAGTACTTC	CASSLFGRSGYEQYF
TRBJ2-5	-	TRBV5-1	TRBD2	TGCGCCAGCAGCCCCCTAGCGGGGACAGAGACCCAGTACTTC	CASSPLAGTETQYF
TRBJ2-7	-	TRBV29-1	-	TGCAGCGTTATTCGAGGGTCCTACGAGCAGTACTTC	CSVIRGSYEQYF
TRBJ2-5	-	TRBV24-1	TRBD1	TGTGCCACCAGTGATCTGGACAGGGCACAAGAGACCCAGTACTTC	CATSDLDRAQETQYF
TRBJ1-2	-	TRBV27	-	TGTGCCAGCAGTCTCGGTGGGGGCGCAAAATATGGCTACACCTTC	CASSLGGGAKYGYTF
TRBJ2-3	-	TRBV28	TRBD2	TGTGCCAGCAGCCTAGCGGGGGGGCTGAAGGGCACAGATACGCAGTATTTT	CASSLAGGLKGTDTQYF
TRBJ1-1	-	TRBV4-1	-	TGCGCCAGCAGCCTCACGACAAACACATTGAACACTGAAGCTTTCTTT	CASSLTTNTLNTEAFF
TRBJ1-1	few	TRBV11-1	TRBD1	TGTGCCAGCAGCTACCGGGGACAGAACTCTGAAGCTTTCTTT	CASSYRGQNSEAFF
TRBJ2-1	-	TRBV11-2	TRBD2	TGTGCCAGCAGCCTCCTAGCGGGAGCCTCCTACAATGAGCAGTTCTTC	CASSLLAGASYNEQFF
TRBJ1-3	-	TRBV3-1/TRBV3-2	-	TGTGCCAGCAGCCAGTGGGCGGGGTTGACTGGAAACACCATATATTTT	CASSQWAGLTGNTIYF
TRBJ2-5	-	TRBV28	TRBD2	TGTGCCAGCAGTTTGGGGGGGACTAGCGGGAGTATCGGAGAGACCCAGTACTTC	CASSLGGTSGSIGETQYF
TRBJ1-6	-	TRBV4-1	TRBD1	TGCGCCAGCAGCCAAGATTTAAGGGACAGAAATTACTTT	CASSQDLRDRNYF
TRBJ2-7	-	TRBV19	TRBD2	TGTGCCAGTAGTATCCGGGCCGTGGGAGGGTACGAGCAGTACTTC	CASSIRAVGGYEQYF
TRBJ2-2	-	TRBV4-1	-	TGCGCCAGCAGCCATATATTGGGCAGGGCCGAAACCGGGGAGCTGTTTTTT	CASSHILGRAETGELFF
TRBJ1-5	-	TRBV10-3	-	TGTGCCATCAGTGTAGGGGACAATCAGCCCCAGCATTTT	CAISVGDNQPQHF
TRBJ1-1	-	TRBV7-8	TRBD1	TGTGCCAGCAGCGCCGGGACAGACGAAATGAACACTGAAGCTTTCTTT	CASSAGTDEMNTEAFF
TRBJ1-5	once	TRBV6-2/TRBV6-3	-	TGTGCCAGCAGCTTCTACAACCCGCAGGGTAATCAGCCCCAGCATTTT	CASSFYNPQGNQPQHF
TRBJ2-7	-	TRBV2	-	TGTGCCAGCAGTGAGTCAGGGGATTACGAGCAGTACTTC	CASSESGDYEQYF
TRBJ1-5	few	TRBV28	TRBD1	TGTGCCACCGGGGGCCTCGGACAGGGGAAGAATCAGCCCCAGCATTTT	CATGGLGQGKNQPQHF
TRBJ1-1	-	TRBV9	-	TGTGCCAGCAGCCTGGGGGGGAGCACTGAAGCTTTCTTT	CASSLGGSTEAFF
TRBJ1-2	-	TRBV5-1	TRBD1	TGCGCCAGCAGCTTGAGGCAGGGGGCTTTTGGCTACACCTTC	CASSLRQGAFGYTF
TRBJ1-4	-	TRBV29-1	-	TGCAGCGTTCGGGCAGGGGCCGGCGAAAAACTGTTTTTT	CSVRAGAGEKLFF
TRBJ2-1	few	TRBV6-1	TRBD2	TGTGCCAGCAGTGATACCGGACTAGCGGGAGCCAATGAGCAGTTCTTC	CASSDTGLAGANEQFF
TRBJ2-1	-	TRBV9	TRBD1	TGTGCCAGCAGCGTGGACAGGACAGCCTACAATGAGCAGTTCTTC	CASSVDRTAYNEQFF
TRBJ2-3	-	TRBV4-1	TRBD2	TGCGCCAGCAGCCCGGGCCGTTTAGCGGGATCCACAGATACGCAGTATTTT	CASSPGRLAGSTDTQYF
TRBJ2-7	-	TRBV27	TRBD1	TGTGCCAGCAGTGTAGGGACAGGGCCATTTACCACCTACGAGCAGTACTTC	CASSVGTGPFTTYEQYF
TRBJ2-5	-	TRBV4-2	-	TGTGCCAGCAGCCGAGAACAGGGGGAGGGGGAGACCCAGTACTTC	CASSREQGEGETQYF
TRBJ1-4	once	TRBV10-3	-	TGTGCCACCCGGGGAAGGACTAATGAAAAACTGTTTTTT	CATRGRTNEKLFF
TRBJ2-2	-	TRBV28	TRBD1	TGTGCCAGCAGTGACCTTGGACAGGGCGTGTTACCCGGGGAGCTGTTTTTT	CASSDLGQGVLPGELFF
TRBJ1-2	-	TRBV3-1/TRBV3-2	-	TGTGCCAGCAGCACCCGACAGGCTACCTATGGCTACACCTTC	CASSTRQATYGYTF
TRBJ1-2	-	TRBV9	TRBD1	TGTGCCAGCAGCGCCCGGACAGGGGGCGGGTTTGGTGGCTACACCTTC	CASSARTGGGFGGYTF
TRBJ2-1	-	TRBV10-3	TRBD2	TGTGCCATCAGACGCTCCGGGGGGGCCGAGTACAATGAGCAGTTCTTC	CAIRRSGGAEYNEQFF
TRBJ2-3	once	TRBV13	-	TGTGCCAGCAGCCGGAGAGGGGGGGGCCCCAGCACAGATACGCAGTATTTT	CASSRRGGGPSTDTQYF
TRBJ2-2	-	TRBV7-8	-	TGTGCCAGCAGCCGAGAGCCGGTTTTGAACACCGGGGAGCTGTTTTTT	CASSREPVLNTGELFF
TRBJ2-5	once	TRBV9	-	TGTGCCAGCAGCGTAGACGCGGGGAACCAAGAGACCCAGTACTTC	CASSVDAGNQETQYF
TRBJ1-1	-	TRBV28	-	TGTGCCAGCAGCCCCACCAGGGCCACTGAAGCTTTCTTT	CASSPTRATEAFF
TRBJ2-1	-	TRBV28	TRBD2	TGTGCCAGCAGTTTTAGGCCGGGACTAGGGAGGGATGAGCAGTTCTTC	CASSFRPGLGRDEQFF
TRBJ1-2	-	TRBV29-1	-	TGCAGCGTTGAAGTCGTAAAGGGGGGGTCTGGCTACACCTTC	CSVEVVKGGSGYTF